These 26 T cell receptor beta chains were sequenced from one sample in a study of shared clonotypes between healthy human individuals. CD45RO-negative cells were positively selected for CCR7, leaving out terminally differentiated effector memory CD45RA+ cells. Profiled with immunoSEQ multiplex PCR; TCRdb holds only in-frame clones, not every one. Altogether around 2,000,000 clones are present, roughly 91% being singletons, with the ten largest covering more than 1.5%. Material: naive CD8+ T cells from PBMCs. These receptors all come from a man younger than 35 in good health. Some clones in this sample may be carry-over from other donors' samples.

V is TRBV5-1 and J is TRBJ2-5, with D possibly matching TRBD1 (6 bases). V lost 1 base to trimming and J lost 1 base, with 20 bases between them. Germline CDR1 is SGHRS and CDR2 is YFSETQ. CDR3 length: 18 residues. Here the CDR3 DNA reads TGCGCCAGCAGCTTGCCACCCACAGGGTCTTGGTCCCAAGAGACCCAGTACTTC. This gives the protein CASSLPPTGSWSQETQYF.

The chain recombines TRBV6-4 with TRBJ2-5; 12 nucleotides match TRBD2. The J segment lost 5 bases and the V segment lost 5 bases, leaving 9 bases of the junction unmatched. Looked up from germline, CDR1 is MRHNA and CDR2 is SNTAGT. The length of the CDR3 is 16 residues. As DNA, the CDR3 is TGTGCCAGCAGTATAACTAGCGGGGGGCCGGGGGAGACCCAGTACTTC. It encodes CASSITSGGPGETQYF.

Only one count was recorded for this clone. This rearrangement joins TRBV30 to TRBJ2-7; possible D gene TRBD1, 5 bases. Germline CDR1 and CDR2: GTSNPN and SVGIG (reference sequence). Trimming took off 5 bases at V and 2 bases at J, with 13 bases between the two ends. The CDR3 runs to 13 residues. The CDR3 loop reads CAWVTGNPYEQYF. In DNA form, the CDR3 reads TGTGCCTGGGTTACAGGAAACCCCTACGAGCAGTACTTC.

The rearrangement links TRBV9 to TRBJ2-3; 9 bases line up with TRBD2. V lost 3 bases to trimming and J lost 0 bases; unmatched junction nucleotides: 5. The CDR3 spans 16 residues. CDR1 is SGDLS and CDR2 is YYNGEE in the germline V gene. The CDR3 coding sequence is TGTGCCAGCAGCGCTAGGACTAGCGTCAGCACAGATACGCAGTATTTT. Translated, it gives CASSARTSVSTDTQYF.

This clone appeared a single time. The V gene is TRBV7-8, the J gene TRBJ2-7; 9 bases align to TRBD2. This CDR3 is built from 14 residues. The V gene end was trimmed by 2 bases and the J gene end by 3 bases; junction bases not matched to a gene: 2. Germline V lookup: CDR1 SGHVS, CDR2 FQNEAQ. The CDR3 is CASSLLAGSYEQYF. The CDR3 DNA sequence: TGTGCCAGCAGCTTACTAGCGGGGAGCTACGAGCAGTACTTC. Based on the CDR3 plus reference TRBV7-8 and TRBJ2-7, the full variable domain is GAGVSQSPRYKVAKRGQDVALRCDPISGHVSLFWYQQALGQGPEFLTYFQNEAQLDKSGLPSDRFFAERPEGSVSTLKIQRTQQEDSAVYLCASSLLAGSYEQYFGPGTRLTVT.

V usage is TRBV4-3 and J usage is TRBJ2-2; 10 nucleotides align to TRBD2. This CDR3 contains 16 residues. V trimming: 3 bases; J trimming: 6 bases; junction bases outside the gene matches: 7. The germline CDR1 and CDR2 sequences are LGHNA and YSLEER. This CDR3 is CASSQKASGRPGELFF. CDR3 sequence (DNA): TGCGCCAGCAGCCAGAAGGCTAGCGGGAGACCCGGGGAGCTGTTTTTT.

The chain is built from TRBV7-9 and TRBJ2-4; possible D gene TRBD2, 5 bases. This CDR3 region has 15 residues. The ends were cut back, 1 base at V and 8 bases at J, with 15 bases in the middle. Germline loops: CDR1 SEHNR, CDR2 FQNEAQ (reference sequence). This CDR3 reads CASSLVEPHGDIQYF. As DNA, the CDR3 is TGTGCCAGCAGCTTAGTTGAGCCCCACGGGGACATTCAGTACTTC. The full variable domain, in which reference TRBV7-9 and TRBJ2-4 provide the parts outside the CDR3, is DTGVSQNPRHKITKRGQNVTFRCDPISEHNRLYWYRQTLGQGPEFLTYFQNEAQLEKSRLLSDRFSAERPKGSFSTLEIQRTEQGDSAMYLCASSLVEPHGDIQYFGAGTRLSVL.

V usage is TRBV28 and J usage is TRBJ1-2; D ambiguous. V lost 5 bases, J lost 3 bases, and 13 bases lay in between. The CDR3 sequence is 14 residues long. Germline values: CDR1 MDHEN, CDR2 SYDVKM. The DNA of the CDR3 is TGTGCCAGCAGTGTTACCCACATCTACTATGGCTACACCTTC. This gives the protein CASSVTHIYYGYTF.

The CDR3 loop is CASSPWDADDKNIQYF. The CDR3 DNA is TGTGCCAGCAGCCCGTGGGACGCCGATGACAAAAACATTCAGTACTTC. This rearrangement joins TRBV13 to TRBJ2-4; D may correspond to TRBD1 or TRBD2 (5 bases each). CDR3 size: 16 residues. V dropped 5 bases and J dropped 3 bases, with 17 bases sitting between them. The germline gives CDR1 PRHDT, CDR2 FYEKMQ (reference sequence).

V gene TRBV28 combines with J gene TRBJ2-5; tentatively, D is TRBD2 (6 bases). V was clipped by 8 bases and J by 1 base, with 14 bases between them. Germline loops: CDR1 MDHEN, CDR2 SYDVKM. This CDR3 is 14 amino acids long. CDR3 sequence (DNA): TGTGCCAGCCTACAAGTGGGGGGCCAAGAGACCCAGTACTTC. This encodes CASLQVGGQETQYF.

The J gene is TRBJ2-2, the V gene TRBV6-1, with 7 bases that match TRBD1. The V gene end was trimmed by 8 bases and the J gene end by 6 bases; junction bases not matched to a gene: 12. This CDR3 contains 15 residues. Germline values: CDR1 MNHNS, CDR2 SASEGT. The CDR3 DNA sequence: TGTGCCAGCTACGGCTTGACAGGGCTACCCGGGGAGCTGTTTTTT. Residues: CASYGLTGLPGELFF.

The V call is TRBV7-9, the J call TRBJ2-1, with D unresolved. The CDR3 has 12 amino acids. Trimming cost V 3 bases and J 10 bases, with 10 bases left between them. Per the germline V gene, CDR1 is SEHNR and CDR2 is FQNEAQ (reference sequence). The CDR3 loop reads CASSFQSWEQFF. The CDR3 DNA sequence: TGTGCCAGCAGCTTCCAGTCATGGGAGCAGTTCTTC.

The CDR3 loop reads CASSPIGSYNEQFF. The CDR3 DNA follows: TGTGCCAGTAGTCCGATCGGGTCCTACAATGAGCAGTTCTTC. The chain combines TRBV19 with TRBJ2-1, with D unclear. The CDR3 has 14 residues. Trimming removed 5 bases at V and 1 base at J, with 9 bases between. Germline V CDR1 and CDR2: LNHDA, SQIVND (reference sequence).

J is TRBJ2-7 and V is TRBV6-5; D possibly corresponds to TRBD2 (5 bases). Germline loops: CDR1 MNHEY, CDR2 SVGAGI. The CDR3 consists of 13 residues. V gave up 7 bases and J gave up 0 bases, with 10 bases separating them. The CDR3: CASKKRGSYEQYF. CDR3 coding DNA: TGTGCCAGCAAAAAACGGGGCTCCTACGAGCAGTACTTC.

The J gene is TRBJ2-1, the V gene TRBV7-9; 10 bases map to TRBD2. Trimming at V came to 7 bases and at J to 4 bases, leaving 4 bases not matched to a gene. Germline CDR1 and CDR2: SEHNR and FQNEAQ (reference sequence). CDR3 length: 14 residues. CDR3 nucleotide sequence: TGTGCCAGCATCGGACTAGCGGCTTACAATGAGCAGTTCTTC. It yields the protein CASIGLAAYNEQFF.

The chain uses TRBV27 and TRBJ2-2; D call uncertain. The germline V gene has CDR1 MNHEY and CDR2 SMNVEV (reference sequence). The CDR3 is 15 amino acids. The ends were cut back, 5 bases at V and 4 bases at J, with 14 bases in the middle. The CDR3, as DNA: TGTGCCAGCAGTCCCCACTACTCGTCCACCGGGGAGCTGTTTTTT. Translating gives CASSPHYSSTGELFF.

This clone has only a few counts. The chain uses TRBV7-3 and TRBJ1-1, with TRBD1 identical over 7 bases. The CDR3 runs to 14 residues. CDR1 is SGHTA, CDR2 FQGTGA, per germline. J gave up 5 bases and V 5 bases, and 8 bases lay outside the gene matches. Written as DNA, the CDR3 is TGTGCCAGCAGCGAGACAGGGATGGGGACTGAAGCTTTCTTT. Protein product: CASSETGMGTEAFF.

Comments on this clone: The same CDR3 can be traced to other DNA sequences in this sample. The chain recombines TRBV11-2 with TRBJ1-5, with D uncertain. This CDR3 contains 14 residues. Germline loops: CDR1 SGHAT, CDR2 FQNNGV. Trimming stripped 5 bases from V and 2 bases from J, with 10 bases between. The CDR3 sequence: CASSLGGGNQPQHF. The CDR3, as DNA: TGTGCCAGCAGCCTTGGTGGGGGCAATCAGCCCCAGCATTTT.

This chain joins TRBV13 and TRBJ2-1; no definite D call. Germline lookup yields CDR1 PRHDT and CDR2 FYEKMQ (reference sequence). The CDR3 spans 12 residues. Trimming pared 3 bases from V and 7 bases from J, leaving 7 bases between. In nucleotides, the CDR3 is TGTGCCAGCAGCTTTCGAAAGAATGAGCAGTTCTTC. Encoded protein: CASSFRKNEQFF.

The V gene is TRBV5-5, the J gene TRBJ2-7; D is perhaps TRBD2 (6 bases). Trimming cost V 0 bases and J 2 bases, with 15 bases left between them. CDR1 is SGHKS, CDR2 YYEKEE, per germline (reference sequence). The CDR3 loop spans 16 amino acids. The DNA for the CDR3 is TGTGCCAGCAGCTTGGTTCTAGGGCGGGGCCCCTACGAGCAGTACTTC. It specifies CASSLVLGRGPYEQYF.

CDR3 in amino acids: CASSLPPGRTNSPLHF. The DNA of the CDR3 is TGTGCCAGCAGCTTGCCTCCGGGACGGACGAATTCACCCCTCCACTTT. The chain has TRBV11-2 and TRBJ1-6; D might be TRBD1 (5 bases). Trimming removed 3 bases at V and 7 bases at J, with 16 bases between. The CDR3 sequence is 16 residues long. Germline-derived CDR1 and CDR2 are SGHAT and FQNNGV. Using reference TRBV11-2 and TRBJ1-6 for the parts outside the CDR3, the full variable domain is EAGVAQSPRYKIIEKRQSVAFWCNPISGHATLYWYQQILGQGPKLLIQFQNNGVVDDSQLPKDRFSAERLKGVDSTLKIQPAKLEDSAVYLCASSLPPGRTNSPLHFGNGTRLTVT.

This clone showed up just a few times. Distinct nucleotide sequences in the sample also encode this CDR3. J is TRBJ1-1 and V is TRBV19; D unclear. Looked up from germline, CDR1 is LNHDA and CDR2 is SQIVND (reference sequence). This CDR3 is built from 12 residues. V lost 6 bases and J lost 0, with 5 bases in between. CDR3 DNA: TGTGCCAGTAGAAGTATGAACACTGAAGCTTTCTTT. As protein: CASRSMNTEAFF.

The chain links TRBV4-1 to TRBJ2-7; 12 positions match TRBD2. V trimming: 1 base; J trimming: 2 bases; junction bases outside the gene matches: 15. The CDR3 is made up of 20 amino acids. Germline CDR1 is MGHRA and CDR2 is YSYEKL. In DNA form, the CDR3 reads TGCGCCAGCAGCCAAGGCCCGCAGACTAGCGGGAGTTGGGTGACCTACGAGCAGTACTTC. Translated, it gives CASSQGPQTSGSWVTYEQYF.

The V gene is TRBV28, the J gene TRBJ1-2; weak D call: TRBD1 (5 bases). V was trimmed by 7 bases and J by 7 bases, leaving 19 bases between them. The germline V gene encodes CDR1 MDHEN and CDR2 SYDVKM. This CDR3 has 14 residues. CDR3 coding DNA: TGTGCCAGCATTGACTGGGGGGGAGACGGTGGCTACACCTTC. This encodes CASIDWGGDGGYTF.

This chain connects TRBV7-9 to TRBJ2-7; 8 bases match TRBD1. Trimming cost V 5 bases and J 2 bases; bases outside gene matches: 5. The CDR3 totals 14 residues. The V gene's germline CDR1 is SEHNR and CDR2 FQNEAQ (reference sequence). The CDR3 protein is CASSDRQGPYEQYF. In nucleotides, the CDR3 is TGTGCCAGCAGCGATCGACAGGGGCCCTACGAGCAGTACTTC.

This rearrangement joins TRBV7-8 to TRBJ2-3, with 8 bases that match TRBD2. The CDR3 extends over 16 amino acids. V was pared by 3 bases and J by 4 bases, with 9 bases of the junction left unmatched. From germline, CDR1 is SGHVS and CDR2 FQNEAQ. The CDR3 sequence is CASSFGALAGADTQYF. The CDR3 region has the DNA TGTGCCAGCAGCTTTGGGGCCCTAGCGGGCGCAGATACGCAGTATTTT.